This T cell receptor (beta chain) was sequenced during a study of cytomegalovirus exposure and HLA in healthy donors (dated 2017 in TCRdb). For the study in its entirety: An earlier analysis of some 620 of the donors reported about 300 Gb of sequence data and 117 million unique TCR beta sequences obtained from about 200 million T cells. About 300 gigabases of sequencing data and about 92 million unique TCR sequences made up an early release that covered 500 to 650 HLA-typed donors. Of the 300 to 450 genotyped donors, about 84% fell in the genetic ancestry cluster associated with self-reported Caucasian donors. The aim of the study was to test whether cataloging public T cell receptors could identify signatures of past pathogen exposure. The T cell repertoires of 666 subjects were profiled by immunosequencing and related to cytomegalovirus serostatus. Along with the approximately 650-subject first cohort, a separate validation cohort of over a hundred different subjects was used. To predict cytomegalovirus infection status, the study brought together high-throughput TCR immunosequencing, statistical association of individual TCRs with disease status, and machine learning. A later analysis re-analyzed previously published TCR beta repertoires from 550 to 700 donors and added high-resolution HLA genotyping to study TCR occurrence patterns. The later analysis used no new phenotypic data to find candidate immune exposures, relying instead on TCR beta sequences and their occurrence across donors. In an earlier analysis of more than 550 of the donors, high-throughput TCR beta sequencing was used to judge whether each TCR beta V gene segment behaved as functional or pseudogenic. Donor age, sex, ethnicity and CMV serostatus were compiled together with the repertoire data. Genome-wide SNP genotypes for about 60% of the 666 donors were used in a later genetic analysis, which treated that subset as a discovery cohort. Every discovery cohort repertoire had been produced on one sequencing platform. HLA typing included class I and class II loci at four-digit resolution. The number of donors typed differed by locus, with about 629-640 for A, B, C, DRB1 and DQB1, around 560 for DQA1, approximately 570 for DPA1, and 400 to 490 for DPB1. About five DR-DQ haplotypes were treated as single units for association and clustering because of strong linkage in the cohort. Among over 350 genotyped donors of the cohort, an average of about 240,000 unique TCR beta nucleotide sequences were sequenced per donor, around 20% of them non-productive. General study outcomes and caveats: CMV serostatus was the only immune exposure information available for the cohort. HLA typing was unavailable for some donors at each locus, so association tests used only the typed subset. Because counts were too low, more than 15 rarely observed V segments, including chromosome 9 orphons, were left out of the earlier analysis of approximately 500 of the donors. The study gave a list of some 150 TCR beta chains associated with cytomegalovirus. In a later analysis, TCR association rates were found to vary across HLA loci, with the most associated TCRs seen for DRB1 alleles and the fewest for HLA-C alleles. An earlier analysis of some 560 of the donors showed that most TCR beta V segments appeared in productive rearrangements either about 90% or about 30% of the time, which broadly matched IMGT annotations. In a later genetic analysis, a missense DCLRE1C variant was associated with V-gene and J-gene trimming of TCR beta chains, and the association was replicated in an independent cohort. The cohort was sequenced for TCR beta chains only, and without alpha or paired-chain data the features that could be detected were limited. The classifier was reported to diagnose cytomegalovirus status with high specificity and sensitivity in both the original and validation cohorts. Strong co-occurrence of HLA alleles, especially DR and DQ, made assigning TCR associations to individual alleles difficult. Because the 87-base-pair reads could not distinguish some IMGT-functional V segments, including TRBV6-2 and TRBV6-3, those segments were excluded. Roughly uniform sequencing depth across donors was assumed in presence/absence analyses, although this assumption may not hold. Correlated functional status among segregating V segments might be attributable to linkage disequilibrium, but an unknown experimental factor could not be ruled out. At a false discovery rate of 0.05, a later analysis linked approximately 18,000 TCR beta sequences to specific HLA alleles. In a later analysis, HLA-associated TCR beta chains showed more clonal expansion and lower generation probabilities than non-associated chains that were equally common. A further reported finding was that TCR beta sequences accurately predicted the HLA-A and HLA-B alleles for most subjects in the first cohort. In vitro tests confirmed that a few of the cytomegalovirus-associated TCR beta chains recognize cytomegalovirus antigens. A later genetic analysis reported fewer N-insertions in productive TCRs among donors in an Asian-associated ancestry cluster than the roughly 620-donor mean. According to a later analysis, parvovirus B19, influenza, CMV and Epstein-Barr virus appeared linked to several top co-occurrence clusters. The authors suggested that the approach could potentially be extended to other disease states and immunological phenotypes. In a later analysis, most CMV-associated TCR beta chains were found to appear HLA-restricted, with HLA associations seemingly driven largely by CMV exposure. The sequencing pipeline was judged likely to have produced a cluster of highly shared sequence variants as a technical artifact. Across donors, most TCR sequences were observed very rarely, whereas some public TCRs were present in many individuals.

The library came from the immunoSEQ multiplex PCR assay. For the multiplex PCR, a mixture combining 60 forward primers for TCR Vbeta segments and 13 reverse primers for TCR Jbeta segments was used. Amplification of the CDR3 region of rearranged TCR beta genes was performed with a multiplex PCR assay on genomic DNA. The Illumina HiSeq System was used to sequence the amplified TCR beta libraries as 87-base-pair reads. Processing in the source paper ran as follows. A later analysis tallied about 77 million unique TCR beta chains across the 610 or so repertoires, and roughly 11 million of those chains were shared by two or more donors. Raw reads were error-corrected and collapsed into unique sequences by a nearest-neighbor algorithm in which closely related sequences were merged to remove PCR and sequencing errors. V, D and J gene segments were assigned by aligning CDR3 sequences to IMGT reference sequences. Each retained sequence needed at least a six-nucleotide match to both a V gene segment and a J gene segment. Rearrangements were classified as productive when the CDR3 lacked stop codons and remained in frame with V and J, and all other rearrangements were classified as non-productive. Following IMGT convention, CDR3 was defined as the stretch from the second conserved V-encoded cysteine up to the conserved J-encoded phenylalanine. In an earlier analysis of around 640 of the donors, sequences lacking an unambiguous match to a single V gene segment were excluded. An earlier analysis of about 590 of the donors classified V segments as functional when productive rearrangements were above 56.7% and as segregating when the standard deviation between donors was above 5%. A statistical classification framework was developed to diagnose cytomegalovirus status using the catalog of TCR beta chain sequences. V and J gene assignment, in a later analysis, came from comparing TCR nucleotide sequences with IMGT/GENE-DB human TR gene sequences. In a later analysis, CDR3 sequences and most-parsimonious VDJ recombination scenarios were assigned using the TCRdist pipeline. In a later analysis, every TCR beta chain was defined by the combination of its CDR3 amino acid sequence and its V-gene family, and reads without a unique V-gene family were dropped. In a later analysis, fewer than 650 highly shared, low-generation-probability nucleotide sequences were removed to address suspected cross-contamination and a sequencing artifact. In a later analysis, a clonal expansion index for each public chain was calculated from normalized within-repertoire ranks of inferred template counts. Generation probabilities in a later analysis came from a VDJ recombination model fitted to out-of-frame rearrangements, and those results were checked against IGoR. In a later analysis, hypergeometric tests were used to score TCR-TCR, TCR-HLA and TCR-CMV co-occurrence, with a repertoire-size bias correction applied to TCR pairs. False discovery rates were estimated in a later analysis by permuting HLA or CMV assignments 20 times. In a later analysis, co-occurring TCRs were grouped using DBSCAN, and TCRdist sequence similarity was added for clustering within HLA-allele-positive subsets. Co-occurrence clustering excluded repertoires with fewer than 30,000 or more than 120,000 public chains, plus five with anomalous nucleotide sharing. TCRdb limited this immuneACCESS table to in-frame rearrangements with V and J called. A share of clones is missing; checked studies link under half to unresolved V genes, and the rest is unexplained. V and J calls and clone size come straight from that table; D and trimming were deduced from the DNA. For this sample there are tens of thousands of clones; approximately 81% appear just once. Approximately 1.2% of the sample lies in the top ten.

This clone was seen a few times. The target of this receptor is not known. Per-base qualities were not stored, and no clone one base away is much larger. Relative to germline, V is missing 3 bases and J is missing 8 bases, with 7 bases of the junction outside any gene match. From cysteine to phenylalanine, the CDR3 is 14 amino acids long. The retained sequence is limited to the CDR3, 42 bases, with the frame set at the first base. Looking up the germline V gene yields CDR1 SGHTS and CDR2 YDEGEE. In total, just over 650 healthy bone marrow donors made up the cohort. Cohort members were all nominally healthy when sampled, although unrecorded immune exposures were likely present. The donor was CMV seropositive and was included in the group of 250 to 300 seropositive cohort members. Every donor gave a peripheral blood sample, and the peripheral blood mononuclear cells from that sample were used for TCR beta sequencing. The Qiagen DNeasy Blood Extraction Kit was used to extract genomic DNA from the blood cell samples.

The specimen was PBMCs. The chain couples TRBV5-8 to TRBJ2-2, with TRBD1 identical over 7 junction bases. The clonotype comes from a girl aged 2 to 10 in good health and CMV-seropositive. The DNA sequence is given as TGTGCCAGCAGCTACGACAGGGTCCTGGGGGAGCTGTTTTTT. This codes for CASSYDRVLGELFF.